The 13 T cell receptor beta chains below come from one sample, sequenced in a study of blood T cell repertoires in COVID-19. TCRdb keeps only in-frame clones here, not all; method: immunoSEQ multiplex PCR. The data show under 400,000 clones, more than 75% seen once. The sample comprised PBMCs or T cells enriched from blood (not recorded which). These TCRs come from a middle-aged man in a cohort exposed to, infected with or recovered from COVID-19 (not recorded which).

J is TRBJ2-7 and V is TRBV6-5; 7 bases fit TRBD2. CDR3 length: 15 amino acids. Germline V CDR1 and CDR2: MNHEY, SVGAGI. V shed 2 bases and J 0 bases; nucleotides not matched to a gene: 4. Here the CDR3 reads CASSYLGGSSYEQYF. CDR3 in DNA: TGTGCCAGCAGTTACCTCGGCGGGAGCTCCTACGAGCAGTACTTC.

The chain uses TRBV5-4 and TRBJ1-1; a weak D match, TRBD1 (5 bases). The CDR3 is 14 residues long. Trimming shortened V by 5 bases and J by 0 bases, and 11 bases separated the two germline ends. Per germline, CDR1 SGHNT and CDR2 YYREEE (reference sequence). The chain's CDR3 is CASRSGGMNTEAFF. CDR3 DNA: TGTGCCAGCAGATCTGGGGGGATGAACACTGAAGCTTTCTTT.

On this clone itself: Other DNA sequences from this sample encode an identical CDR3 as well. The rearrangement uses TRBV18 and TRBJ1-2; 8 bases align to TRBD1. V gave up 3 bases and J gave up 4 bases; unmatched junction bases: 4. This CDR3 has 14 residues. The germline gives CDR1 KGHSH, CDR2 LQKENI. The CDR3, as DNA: TGTGCCAGCTCACCTGGTACAGGGGGCTATGGCTACACCTTC. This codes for CASSPGTGGYGYTF.

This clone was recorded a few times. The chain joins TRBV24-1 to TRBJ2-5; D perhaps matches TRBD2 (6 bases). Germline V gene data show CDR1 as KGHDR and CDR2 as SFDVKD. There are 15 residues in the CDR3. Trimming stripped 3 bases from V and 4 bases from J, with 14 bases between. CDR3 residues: CATSDPGRGSETQYF. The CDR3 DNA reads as TGTGCCACCAGTGATCCCGGGCGGGGTTCAGAGACCCAGTACTTC.

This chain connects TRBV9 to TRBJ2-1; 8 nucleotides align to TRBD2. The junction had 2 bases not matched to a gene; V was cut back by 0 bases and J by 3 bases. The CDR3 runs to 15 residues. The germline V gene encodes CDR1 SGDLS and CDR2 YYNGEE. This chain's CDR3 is CASSVAGGDYNEQFF. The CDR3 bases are TGTGCCAGCAGCGTAGCCGGGGGGGACTACAATGAGCAGTTCTTC.

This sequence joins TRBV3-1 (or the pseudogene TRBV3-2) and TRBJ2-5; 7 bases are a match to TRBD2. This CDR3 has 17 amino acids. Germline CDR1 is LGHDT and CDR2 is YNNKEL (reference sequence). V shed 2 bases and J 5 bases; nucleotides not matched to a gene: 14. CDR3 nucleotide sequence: TGTGCCAGCAGCCAACTGCGAGATTCGGGGGGTCCCGAGACCCAGTACTTC. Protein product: CASSQLRDSGGPETQYF.

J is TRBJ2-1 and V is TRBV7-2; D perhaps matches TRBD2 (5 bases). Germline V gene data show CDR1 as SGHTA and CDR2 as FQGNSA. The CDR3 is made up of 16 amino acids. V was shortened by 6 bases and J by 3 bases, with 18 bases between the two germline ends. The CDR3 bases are TGTGCCAGCAGGCCACCCCTAGCTGTATACTACAATGAGCAGTTCTTC. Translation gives CASRPPLAVYYNEQFF.

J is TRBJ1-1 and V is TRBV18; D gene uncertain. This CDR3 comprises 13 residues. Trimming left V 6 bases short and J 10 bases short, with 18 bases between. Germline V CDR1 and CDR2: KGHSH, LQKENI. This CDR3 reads CASSPGEVEGAFF. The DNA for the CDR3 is TGTGCCAGCTCCCCCGGAGAGGTTGAAGGAGCTTTCTTT.

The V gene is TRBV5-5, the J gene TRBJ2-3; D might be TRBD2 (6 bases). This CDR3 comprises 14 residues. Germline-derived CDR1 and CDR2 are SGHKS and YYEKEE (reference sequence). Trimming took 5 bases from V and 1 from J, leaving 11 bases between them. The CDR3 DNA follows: TGTGCCAGCAGTTCGGGGGTTGGCACAGATACGCAGTATTTT. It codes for CASSSGVGTDTQYF.

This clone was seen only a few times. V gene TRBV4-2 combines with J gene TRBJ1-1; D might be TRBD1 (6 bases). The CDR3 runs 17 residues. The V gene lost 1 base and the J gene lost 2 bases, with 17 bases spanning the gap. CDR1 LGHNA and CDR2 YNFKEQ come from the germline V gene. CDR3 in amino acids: CASSQGGGGGKNTEAFF. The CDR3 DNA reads TGTGCCAGCAGCCAAGGTGGAGGGGGGGGGAAAAACACTGAAGCTTTCTTT.

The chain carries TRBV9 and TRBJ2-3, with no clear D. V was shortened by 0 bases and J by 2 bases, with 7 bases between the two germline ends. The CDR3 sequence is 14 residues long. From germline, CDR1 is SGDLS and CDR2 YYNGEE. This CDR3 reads CASSVAGLTDTQYF. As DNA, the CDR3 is TGTGCCAGCAGCGTAGCTGGCCTCACAGATACGCAGTATTTT.

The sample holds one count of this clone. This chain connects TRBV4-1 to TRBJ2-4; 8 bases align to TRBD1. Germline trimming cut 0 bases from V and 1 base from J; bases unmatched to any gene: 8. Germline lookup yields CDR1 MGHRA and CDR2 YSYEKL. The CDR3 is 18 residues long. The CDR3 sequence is CASSQEPRQGAAKNIQYF. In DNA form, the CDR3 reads TGCGCCAGCAGCCAAGAACCCCGTCAGGGGGCGGCCAAAAACATTCAGTACTTC.

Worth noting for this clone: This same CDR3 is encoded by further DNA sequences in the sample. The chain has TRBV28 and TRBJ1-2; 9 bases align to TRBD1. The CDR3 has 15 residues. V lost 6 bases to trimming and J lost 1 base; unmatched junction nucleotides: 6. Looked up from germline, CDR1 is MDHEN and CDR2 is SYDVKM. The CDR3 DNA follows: TGTGCCAGCAGACCAGGACAGGGGAATAACTATGGCTACACCTTC. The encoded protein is CASRPGQGNNYGYTF.